A single T cell receptor beta chain is shown here with its context. Its cognate antigen is unknown. The data belong to a study of T cells expressing NK-cell markers. On the study more broadly: One of eight sequenced donors was HCMV-seronegative; the other seven were seropositive. Study-wide points: HCMV specificity of the expanded NKG2C+ T cell clones stayed unclear. The same clonotypes also predominated in the CD3+CD56-NKG2C+ fraction of several donors.

After re-calling the 5' RACE reads, TCRdb lists one entry per CDR3 protein, DNA absent. The sample shows about 260,000 distinct CDR3 sequences, and about 0.39% sits with its ten largest clones. Germline loops: CDR1 ENHRY, CDR2 SYGVKD. This CDR3 has 17 amino acids. This chain connects TRBV10-3 to TRBJ2-3; checking the TCRdb D call of TRBD1 is not possible without DNA. The sequence was obtained from a man between 18 and 35 years old in good health. What was sequenced was blood T cells: a sorted CD56 or NKG2C T cell subset, CD4+ or CD8+ T cells, or bulk PBMC T cells (not recorded which). CDR3 sequence reads: CAIRPPFRDTSTDTQYF.